Listed below are T cell receptor beta chains from one sample, sequenced in a study of T cell repertoires in cytomegalovirus infection. No antigen is known for these receptors. TCRdb analysed the reads with MiXCR anew, one entry per CDR3 protein. The table lists approximately 910,000 distinct CDR3 sequences, more than 25% of them singletons. Sequenced here: cultured CD8+ T cells from PBMCs, sampled from culture after CMV antigen stimulation. The receptors shown here come from a human donor in good health (CMV status not recorded). Some clones in this sample may be carry-over from other donors' samples. Each CDR3 is given with its conserved first and last residue. D genes are given only for firm matches. Clone size is stated in some rows and not others, as once, few, many or a class when expanded.

CDR3 protein	CDR3 DNA	D gene	J gene	clone size	V gene
CASSSPPRIAGDSSYNEQFF	TGTGCCAGCAGTTCCCCCCCCAGGATAGCGGGGGATAGCTCCTACAATGAGCAGTTCTTC	TRBD2	TRBJ2-1	.	TRBV6-2/TRBV6-3
CASSGGGVVIDEQFF	TGTGCCAGCAGCGGAGGGGGCGTAGTAATCGATGAGCAGTTCTTC	.	TRBJ2-1	.	TRBV7-2
CASTPVGRDIGSSGANVLTF	TGTGCCAGCACCCCAGTAGGGCGGGACATAGGTTCCTCTGGGGCCAACGTCCTGACTTTC	.	TRBJ2-6	many	TRBV7-9
CASSTRDRVGSGELFF	TGTGCCAGCAGCACCCGGGACAGGGTCGGTTCCGGGGAGCTGTTTTTT	TRBD1	TRBJ2-2	.	TRBV7-9
CASSLGSGAAMEQFF	TGTGCCAGCAGCTTGGGTAGCGGGGCCGCTATGGAGCAGTTCTTC	TRBD2	TRBJ2-1	.	TRBV5-5
CAIRLAGGSTDTQYF	TGTGCCATCAGGCTAGCGGGGGGGAGCACAGATACGCAGTATTTT	TRBD2	TRBJ2-3	few	TRBV10-3
CASSVAASGGMNEQFF	TGTGCCAGCAGCGTAGCGGCTAGCGGGGGGATGAATGAGCAGTTCTTC	TRBD2	TRBJ2-1	once	TRBV9
CASSTSGWQYF	TGTGCCAGCAGCACTAGCGGGTGGCAGTATTTT	TRBD2	TRBJ2-3	.	TRBV27
CATSEKGGAAYNEQFF	TGTGCCACCAGTGAGAAAGGGGGGGCCGCCTACAATGAGCAGTTCTTC	.	TRBJ2-1	.	TRBV24-1
CATSRDQGGPTDTQYF	TGTGCCACCAGCAGAGATCAAGGGGGGCCCACAGATACGCAGTATTTT	.	TRBJ2-3	.	TRBV15
CASSSTTGGRETQYF	TGTGCCAGCAGTTCGACGACAGGGGGTAGGGAGACCCAGTACTTC	TRBD1	TRBJ2-5	.	TRBV27
CASSLGRFNQPQHF	TGTGCCAGCAGCTTAGGGCGGTTCAATCAGCCCCAGCATTTT	.	TRBJ1-5	many	TRBV27
CASSFAGGRYNEQFF	TGTGCCAGCAGCTTCGCGGGGGGGCGTTACAATGAGCAGTTCTTC	TRBD2	TRBJ2-1	.	TRBV11-3
CASPSDRAISTQYF	TGTGCCAGCCCTTCGGACAGGGCTATTAGTACCCAGTACTTC	TRBD1	TRBJ2-5	.	TRBV6-6
CASSRVASSYNEQFF	TGTGCCAGCAGCCGGGTAGCGAGCTCCTACAATGAGCAGTTCTTC	.	TRBJ2-1	many	TRBV7-8
CASSLGSMNTEAFF	TGTGCCAGCAGTTTGGGCAGCATGAACACTGAAGCTTTCTTT	.	TRBJ1-1	many	TRBV12-3/TRBV12-4
CAIRSIGQGLGNTIYF	TGTGCCATCAGAAGTATCGGACAGGGACTTGGAAACACCATATATTTT	TRBD1	TRBJ1-3	.	TRBV10-3
CASSLVSVTEAFF	TGTGCCAGCAGCTTAGTAAGCGTCACTGAAGCTTTCTTT	.	TRBJ1-1	many	TRBV7-9
CASSTTTGGGYTF	TGTGCCAGCAGTACCACGACAGGGGGAGGCTACACCTTC	TRBD1	TRBJ1-2	.	TRBV12-3/TRBV12-4
CASSEPGLAGDQETQYF	TGTGCCAGCAGTGAGCCTGGACTAGCGGGGGACCAAGAGACCCAGTACTTC	TRBD2	TRBJ2-5	.	TRBV25-1
CATSESALSSYNEQFF	TGTGCCACCAGTGAGTCGGCTTTAAGCTCCTACAATGAGCAGTTCTTC	.	TRBJ2-1	once	TRBV24-1
CASSGQRSGELFF	TGTGCCAGTAGCGGACAGCGATCCGGGGAGCTGTTTTTT	.	TRBJ2-2	few	TRBV19
CASSQKALGYETQYF	TGTGCCAGCAGCCAAAAGGCCCTGGGATACGAGACCCAGTACTTC	.	TRBJ2-5	.	TRBV7-9
CASGDSINQPQHF	TGTGCCAGCGGGGACAGCATTAATCAGCCCCAGCATTTT	TRBD1	TRBJ1-5	.	TRBV27
CSDLDTEAFF	TGCAGCGACCTTGACACTGAAGCTTTCTTT	.	TRBJ1-1	.	TRBV29-1
CASSQPSQWSSYNEQFF	TGCGCCAGCAGCCAGCCGTCTCAGTGGAGCTCCTACAATGAGCAGTTCTTC	.	TRBJ2-1	few	TRBV4-3